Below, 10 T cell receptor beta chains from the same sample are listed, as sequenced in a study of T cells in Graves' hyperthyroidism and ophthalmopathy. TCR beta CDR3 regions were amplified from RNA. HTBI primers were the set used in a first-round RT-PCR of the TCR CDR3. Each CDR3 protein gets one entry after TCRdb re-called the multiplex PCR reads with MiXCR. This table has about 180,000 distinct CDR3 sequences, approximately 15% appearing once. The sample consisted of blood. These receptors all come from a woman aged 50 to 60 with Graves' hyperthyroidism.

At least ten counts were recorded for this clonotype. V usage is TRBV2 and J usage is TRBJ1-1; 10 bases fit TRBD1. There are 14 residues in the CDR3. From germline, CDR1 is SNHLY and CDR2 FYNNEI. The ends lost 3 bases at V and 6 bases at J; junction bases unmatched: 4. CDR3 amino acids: CASSETGGFAEAFF. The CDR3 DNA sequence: TGTGCCAGCAGTGAGACAGGGGGCTTCGCTGAAGCTTTCTTT.

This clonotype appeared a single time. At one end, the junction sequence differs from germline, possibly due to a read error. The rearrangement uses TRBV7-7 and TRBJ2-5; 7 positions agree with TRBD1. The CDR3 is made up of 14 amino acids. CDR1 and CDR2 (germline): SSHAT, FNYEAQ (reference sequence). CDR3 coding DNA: TGTGCTAGCAGCCACAAAGGGGGCGCGGAGACCCAGTACTTC. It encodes CASSHKGGAETQYF.

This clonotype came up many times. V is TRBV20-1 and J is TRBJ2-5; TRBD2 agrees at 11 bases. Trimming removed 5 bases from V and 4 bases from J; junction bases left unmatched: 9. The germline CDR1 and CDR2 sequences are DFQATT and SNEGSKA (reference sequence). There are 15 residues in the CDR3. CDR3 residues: CSAPPSGGRRETQYF. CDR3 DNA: TGCAGTGCTCCACCTAGCGGGGGGAGGAGAGAGACCCAGTACTTC.

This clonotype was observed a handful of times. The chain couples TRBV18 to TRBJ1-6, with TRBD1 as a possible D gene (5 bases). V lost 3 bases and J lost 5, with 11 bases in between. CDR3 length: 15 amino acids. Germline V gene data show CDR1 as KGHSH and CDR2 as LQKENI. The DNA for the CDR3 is TGTGCCAGCTCACCCCTAGGGGCGGATAATTCACCCCTCCACTTT. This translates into CASSPLGADNSPLHF. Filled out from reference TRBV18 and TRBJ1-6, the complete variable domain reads NAGVMQNPRHLVRRRGQEARLRCSPMKGHSHVYWYRQLPEEGLKFMVYLQKENIIDESGMPKERFSAEFPKEGPSILRIQQVVRGDSAAYFCASSPLGADNSPLHFGNGTRLTVT.

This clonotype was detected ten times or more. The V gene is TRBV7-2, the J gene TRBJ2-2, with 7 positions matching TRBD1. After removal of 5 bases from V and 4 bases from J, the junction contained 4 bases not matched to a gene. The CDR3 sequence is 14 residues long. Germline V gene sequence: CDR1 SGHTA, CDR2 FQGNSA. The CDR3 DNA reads TGTGCCAGCAGCCCCGGGACAGTCACCGGGGAGCTGTTTTTT. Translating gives CASSPGTVTGELFF.

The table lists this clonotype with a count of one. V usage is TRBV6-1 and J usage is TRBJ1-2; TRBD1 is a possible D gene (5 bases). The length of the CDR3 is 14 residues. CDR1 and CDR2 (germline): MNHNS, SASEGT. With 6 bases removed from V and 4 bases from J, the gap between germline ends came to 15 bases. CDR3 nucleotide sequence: TGTGCCAGCAGCCCCGGGGCGGAGGCCTATGGCTACACCTTC. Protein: CASSPGAEAYGYTF.

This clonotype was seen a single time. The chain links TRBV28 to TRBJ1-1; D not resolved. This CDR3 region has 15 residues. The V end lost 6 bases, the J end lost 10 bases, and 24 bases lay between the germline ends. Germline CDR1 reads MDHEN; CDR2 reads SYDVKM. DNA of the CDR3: TGTGCCAGCAGCAACTCCCCGAGACGTCCCACGGGAGCTTTCTTT. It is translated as CASSNSPRRPTGAFF.

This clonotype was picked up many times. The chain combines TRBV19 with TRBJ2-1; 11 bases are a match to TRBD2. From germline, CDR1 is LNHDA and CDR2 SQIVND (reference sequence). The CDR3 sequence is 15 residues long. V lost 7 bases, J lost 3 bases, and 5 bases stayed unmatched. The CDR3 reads CASNPTSGGYNEQFF. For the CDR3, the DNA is TGTGCCAGTAACCCTACTAGCGGGGGCTACAATGAGCAGTTCTTC.

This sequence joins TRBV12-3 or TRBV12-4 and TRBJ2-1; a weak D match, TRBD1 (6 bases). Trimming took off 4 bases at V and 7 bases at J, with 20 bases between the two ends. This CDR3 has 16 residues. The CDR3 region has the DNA TGTGCCAGCAGTTCTATAACAGGGTTTTTGGGGAATGAGCAGTTCTTC. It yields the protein CASSSITGFLGNEQFF.

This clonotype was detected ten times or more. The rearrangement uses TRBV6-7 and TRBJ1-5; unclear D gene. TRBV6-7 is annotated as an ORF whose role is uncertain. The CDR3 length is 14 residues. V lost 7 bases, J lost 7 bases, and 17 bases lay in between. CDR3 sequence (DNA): TGTGCCAGCACCAAAAAGGGCATCAGACAGCCCCAGCATTTT. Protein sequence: CASTKKGIRQPQHF.